The TCR beta chain under discussion was sequenced for a study of blood T cell repertoires in COVID-19. Study overall: PBMCs, B-cell-depleted T cells, or T cells provided the cDNA or gDNA that made up the material.

Assay used: immunoSEQ multiplex PCR; TCRdb lists only in-frame clones, some missing. The sample records more than 85,000 clones, roughly 85% being singletons. Germline CDR1 MNHEY, CDR2 SVGAGI. The trim removed 6 bases at V and 5 bases at J, leaving 10 bases unmatched. This CDR3 is 15 amino acids long. The V gene is TRBV6-5, the J gene TRBJ2-7; 10 bases line up with TRBD2. Sequenced input: peripheral blood. This clonotype originated in an elderly man with acute or convalescent COVID-19. The CDR3 DNA sequence: TGTGCCAGCAGAGATGGGGCTAGCGGGAGCCACGAGCAGTACTTC. The encoded protein is CASRDGASGSHEQYF.